The entry below gives a single TCR beta chain sequence along with its context. This sample stems from a study of human T cells and chemical hapten exposure. The sample's time point: patch test 1, 2 weeks after DPC sensitization. Treatment defined: therapeutic diphenylcyclopropenone sensitization with weekly scalp DPC. TCRdb processed the RACE reads anew with MiXCR; each CDR3 protein has one entry. The sample shows some 350,000 distinct CDR3 sequences, about 7% of them seen only once. Germline V lookup: CDR1 MDHEN, CDR2 SYDVKM. With V trimmed by 10 bases and J by 6 bases, 9 bases remained unmatched. The CDR3 contains 13 residues.

The chain has TRBV28 and TRBJ2-1; 7 bases are a match to TRBD1. This TCR derives from a woman aged 18-30 years with alopecia areata. Some clones in this sample may be carry-over from other donors' samples. Sample: whole blood, taken in connection with sensitization to the hapten diphenylcyclopropenone (DPC). In DNA, the CDR3 is TGTGCCACCCAGAGGGGGCCAATCAATGAGCAGTTCTTC. As protein: CATQRGPINEQFF.